Presented here are 16 T cell receptor beta chains from one specimen sequenced in a study of neoadjuvant anti-PD-1 for oral cavity cancer. Assay: immunoSEQ multiplex PCR; the TCRdb copy retains only in-frame clones and omits some. The repertoire holds about 14,000 clones, with around two thirds as singletons. Specimen: PBMCs, collected before nivolumab (anti-PD-1) treatment. The receptors derive from a person between 35 and 79 years old with oral cavity squamous cell carcinoma.

This clone appeared a few times. V is TRBV28 and J is TRBJ2-5; D remains unclear. CDR1 is MDHEN, CDR2 SYDVKM, per germline. CDR3 size: 13 residues. Trimming cost V 3 bases and J 8 bases, with 13 bases left between them. CDR3 DNA: TGTGCCAGCAGTTTGGGTTCAGCCTATACCCAGTACTTC. Encoded protein: CASSLGSAYTQYF.

This clone was recorded only once. This chain links TRBV11-1 with TRBJ2-7; tentatively, D is TRBD2 (6 bases). Per germline, CDR1 SGHAT and CDR2 FQDESV (reference sequence). The CDR3 is 18 amino acids. V was clipped by 1 base and J by 2 bases, with 21 bases between them. CDR3 loop: CASSLDLSGRDFTYEQYF. CDR3 nucleotide sequence: TGTGCCAGCAGCTTAGATCTAAGTGGTCGGGACTTTACCTACGAGCAGTACTTC. Full variable domain (rest looked up from reference TRBV11-1 and TRBJ2-7): EAEVAQSPRYKITEKSQAVAFWCDPISGHATLYWYRQILGQGPELLVQFQDESVVDDSQLPKDRFSAERLKGVDSTLKIQPAELGDSAMYLCASSLDLSGRDFTYEQYFGPGTRLTVT.

The chain couples TRBV9 to TRBJ1-1, with D unclear. From germline, CDR1 is SGDLS and CDR2 YYNGEE. V lost 0 bases and J lost 6, with 12 bases in between. This CDR3 contains 14 residues. CDR3 DNA: TGTGCCAGCAGCGTAGGGCGCGAAAATGCTGAAGCTTTCTTT. Residues: CASSVGRENAEAFF.

V is TRBV30 and J is TRBJ1-1, with no clear D. Trimming removed 2 bases at V and 1 base at J, with 5 bases between. The CDR3 spans 12 residues. CDR1 is GTSNPN and CDR2 is SVGIG in the germline V gene (reference sequence). The CDR3 DNA follows: TGTGCCTGGAGTCAAAGGAACACTGAAGCTTTCTTT. It codes for CAWSQRNTEAFF.

J is TRBJ2-2 and V is TRBV6-6, with 8 bases identical to TRBD2. The CDR3 extends over 16 amino acids. The ends lost 7 bases at V and 0 bases at J; junction bases unmatched: 7. The germline V gene has CDR1 MNHNY and CDR2 SVGAGI (reference sequence). CDR3 sequence reads: CASIHRSGANTGELFF. CDR3 DNA sequence: TGTGCCAGCATACACCGTAGCGGGGCGAACACCGGGGAGCTGTTTTTT.

The chain recombines TRBV6-5 with TRBJ1-4; D is uncertain. CDR1 is MNHEY and CDR2 is SVGAGI in the germline V gene. V lost 7 bases to trimming and J lost 10 bases, with 16 bases between them. The CDR3 is 13 residues long. This chain's CDR3 is CASTTGPRAKLFF. The CDR3 region has the DNA TGTGCCAGCACCACCGGGCCTCGGGCAAAACTGTTTTTT.

The J gene is TRBJ2-3, the V gene TRBV27; 15 bases line up with TRBD2. The CDR3 contains 17 residues. The J segment lost 2 bases and the V segment lost 3 bases, leaving 3 bases of the junction unmatched. The germline CDR1 and CDR2 sequences are MNHEY and SMNVEV (reference sequence). Here the CDR3 DNA reads TGTGCCAGCAGTTTCCGGACTAGCGGGAGGGCCACAGATACGCAGTATTTT. Encoded protein: CASSFRTSGRATDTQYF.

This sequence joins TRBV5-1 and TRBJ2-1; D tentatively fits TRBD1 or TRBD2 (6 bases each). V dropped 4 bases and J dropped 1 base, with 15 bases sitting between them. Per the germline V gene, CDR1 is SGHRS and CDR2 is YFSETQ. CDR3 size: 16 residues. CDR3 DNA sequence: TGCGCCAGCAGCGGGGGGCCTGTTACGTCCTACAATGAGCAGTTCTTC. Translating it yields CASSGGPVTSYNEQFF.

This chain links TRBV7-9 with TRBJ1-2; D not certain. This CDR3 comprises 14 residues. Trimming took off 5 bases at V and 6 bases at J, with 16 bases between the two ends. Germline-derived CDR1 and CDR2 are SEHNR and FQNEAQ (reference sequence). The CDR3 nucleotides read TGTGCCAGCAGCCAAACGACTATGGGCGATGGCTACACCTTC. Protein: CASSQTTMGDGYTF.

This clone was seen once. The chain employs TRBV9 and TRBJ1-2; 9 positions match TRBD1. Germline V gene sequence: CDR1 SGDLS, CDR2 YYNGEE. V gave up 3 bases and J gave up 0 bases; unmatched junction bases: 9. The CDR3 consists of 17 residues. Here the CDR3 DNA reads TGTGCCAGCAGCGCCCGACAGGGGGTGATCGCTAACTATGGCTACACCTTC. This translates into CASSARQGVIANYGYTF.

The chain combines TRBV4-1 with TRBJ2-3; no clear D gene. CDR1 and CDR2 from the germline V gene are MGHRA and YSYEKL. V shed 0 bases and J shed 4 bases, with 8 bases lying between them. The CDR3 consists of 14 residues. The CDR3 protein is CASSQDRIPDTQYF. For the CDR3, the DNA is TGCGCCAGCAGCCAAGACAGGATACCAGATACGCAGTATTTT.

This clone was found a few times. V is TRBV2 and J is TRBJ1-1; tentatively, D is TRBD1 (6 bases). The germline V gene has CDR1 SNHLY and CDR2 FYNNEI. This CDR3 spans 14 amino acids. V gave up 4 bases and J gave up 3 bases, with 12 bases separating them. DNA for the CDR3: TGTGCCAGCAGTGTAGCAGGGGAGGACACTGAAGCTTTCTTT. Protein sequence: CASSVAGEDTEAFF.

The J gene is TRBJ1-4, the V gene TRBV5-1, with 7 bases fitting TRBD1. The germline V gene encodes CDR1 SGHRS and CDR2 YFSETQ. The CDR3 is 16 residues long. Trimming took 4 bases from V and 7 from J; bases not matched to a gene: 13. CDR3 residues: CASSPDPTGLREKLFF. The CDR3 bases are TGCGCCAGCAGCCCTGACCCGACAGGGCTTCGTGAAAAACTGTTTTTT.

V and J are TRBV5-1 and TRBJ2-3; the match to TRBD2 covers 12 bases. The germline gives CDR1 SGHRS, CDR2 YFSETQ. The CDR3 loop spans 15 amino acids. After removal of 2 bases from V and 3 bases from J, the junction contained 1 base not matched to a gene. The DNA for the CDR3 is TGCGCCAGCAGCTTCGGGACTAGCGGGACAGATACGCAGTATTTT. This sequence encodes CASSFGTSGTDTQYF.

In its sample, this clone was seen a few times. The rearrangement uses TRBV5-6 and TRBJ1-1; tentative D call: TRBD1 (5 bases). Trimming left V 0 bases short and J 1 base short, with 16 bases between. The CDR3 has 17 amino acids. The germline V gene has CDR1 SGHDT and CDR2 YYEEEE. The CDR3 spells CASSLGSWGSPNTEAFF. The CDR3 DNA reads as TGTGCCAGCAGCTTGGGAAGTTGGGGGTCACCGAACACTGAAGCTTTCTTT.

The gene calls are TRBV4-2 and TRBJ2-2; D is undetermined. CDR3 length: 18 amino acids. Germline V lookup: CDR1 LGHNA, CDR2 YNFKEQ. Trimming removed 7 bases from V and 0 bases from J, with 21 bases in between. The CDR3, as DNA: TGTGCCAGCAAGTTGGCTGATTTGAGTGGGACGAACACCGGGGAGCTGTTTTTT. Residues: CASKLADLSGTNTGELFF.